Listed below are T cell receptor beta chains from one sample, sequenced in a study of shared clonotypes between healthy human individuals. The data were produced by immunoSEQ multiplex PCR, yet TCRdb's version contains in-frame clones alone and is incomplete. Of some 450,000 clones listed, over 60% are singletons. Sequencing was carried out using PBMCs. The receptor source for this set is a woman aged 35 to 49 in good health. Some clones in this sample may be carry-over from other donors' samples. Each CDR3 is given with its conserved first and last residue. D genes are given only for firm matches. Size values are once, few and many counts, or a class for expanded clones, and some rows have none.

length	size	V	J	D	DNA	CDR3
13	once	TRBV4-3	TRBJ2-5	.	TGCGCCAGCAGCCAAGACATGCAAGAGACCCAGTACTTC	CASSQDMQETQYF
18	few	TRBV10-3	TRBJ2-2	TRBD2	TGTGCCATCAGTGAGTCGACTAGCGGGAGGGCCGGGACCGGGGAGCTGTTTTTT	CAISESTSGRAGTGELFF
13	many	TRBV9	TRBJ2-2	.	TGTGCCAGCAGCGGGAGCTTTACCGGGGAGCTGTTTTTT	CASSGSFTGELFF
14	.	TRBV12-5	TRBJ2-1	TRBD2	TGTGCTAGTGCTCGAGGTAGCGGGAAAAATGAGCAGTTCTTC	CASARGSGKNEQFF
14	.	TRBV10-1	TRBJ2-5	.	TGCGCCAGCAGTGAGGCCAGGGCGCAAGAGACCCAGTACTTC	CASSEARAQETQYF
13	.	TRBV5-4	TRBJ1-3	.	TGTGCCAGCGGCTCACAGGGTCGAAACACCATATATTTT	CASGSQGRNTIYF
16	.	TRBV5-1	TRBJ2-3	TRBD2	TGCGCCAGCAGCCCAACTTTCGGACTAGCGGCAGATACGCAGTATTTT	CASSPTFGLAADTQYF
11	.	TRBV30	TRBJ2-7	.	TGTGCCTGGAGTACTGCCTACGAGCAGTACTTC	CAWSTAYEQYF
14	.	TRBV19	TRBJ1-1	.	TGTGCCAGTAGTTTTGGGGACTTGAGCACTGAAGCTTTCTTT	CASSFGDLSTEAFF
13	.	TRBV6-6	TRBJ2-1	TRBD1	TGTGCCAGCGGACAGGGGTCCTACAATGAGCAGTTCTTC	CASGQGSYNEQFF
18	.	TRBV6-1	TRBJ2-5	.	TGTGCCAGCAGTGCCAATCCGGGACCCTCCATAGGCAAAGAGACCCAGTACTTC	CASSANPGPSIGKETQYF
17	.	TRBV4-2	TRBJ2-3	TRBD2	TGTGCCAGCAGCCAAGGCGGAACTAGCGGTCCCACAGATACGCAGTATTTT	CASSQGGTSGPTDTQYF
13	.	TRBV18	TRBJ2-5	.	TGTGCCAGCTCAAGGTCCGGCCAAGAGACCCAGTACTTC	CASSRSGQETQYF
16	.	TRBV27	TRBJ2-3	TRBD1	TGTGCCAGCCCCCCCCTGGGGACAGGGATCAGCCGCGCGCAGTATTTT	CASPPLGTGISRAQYF
14	.	TRBV7-6	TRBJ2-7	TRBD1	TGTGCCAGCAGCCTAGGGGGGACAGGGTACGAGCAGTACTTC	CASSLGGTGYEQYF
14	.	TRBV27	TRBJ2-7	.	TGTGCCAGCAGTTTAGGTTCCCGTACCTACGAGCAGTACTTC	CASSLGSRTYEQYF
16	once	TRBV18	TRBJ1-6	.	TGCGCCAGCTCCCCGTTCCCGAGGGGAAATAATTCACCCCTCCACTTT	CASSPFPRGNNSPLHF
14	.	TRBV15	TRBJ1-5	.	TGTGCCACCACCGCCGGGGGCGGCAATCAGCCCCAGCATTTT	CATTAGGGNQPQHF
15	.	TRBV7-2	TRBJ2-7	TRBD2	TGTGCCAGCAGCTTCCGACAGCGGGAGGGGTACGAGCAGTACTTC	CASSFRQREGYEQYF
15	few	TRBV5-1	TRBJ1-4	.	TGCGCCAGCAGCTTAGACGGTCAGCCATTTGAAAAACTGTTTTTT	CASSLDGQPFEKLFF
16	.	TRBV7-6	TRBJ2-5	TRBD1	TGTGCCAGCAGCTTCCCGGGACAGGGTCCCCAAGAGACCCAGTACTTC	CASSFPGQGPQETQYF
15	.	TRBV4-2	TRBJ2-7	TRBD2	TGTGCCAGCAGCACCCGGACTAGCGGGAGCGACGAGCAGTACTTC	CASSTRTSGSDEQYF
14	.	TRBV2	TRBJ1-5	TRBD1	TGTGCCAGCAGTGGGGGACAGCTTAATCAGCCCCAGCATTTT	CASSGGQLNQPQHF
13	.	TRBV11-2	TRBJ1-1	.	TGTGCCAGCAGCTTAGAACTCTCCACTGAAGCTTTCTTT	CASSLELSTEAFF
16	.	TRBV11-2	TRBJ2-7	.	TGTGCCAGCAGCTTAGATGGACGGGCAGCTATCTACGAGCAGTACTTC	CASSLDGRAAIYEQYF
14	.	TRBV30	TRBJ1-2	.	TGTGCCTGGAGTGTCTGGCAGGGGCTGGTTGGCTACACCTTC	CAWSVWQGLVGYTF
16	.	TRBV18	TRBJ2-3	TRBD2	TGTGCCAGCTCGTCGGGGGCGGGAGGCGGCACAGATACGCAGTATTTT	CASSSGAGGGTDTQYF
16	once	TRBV7-8	TRBJ2-5	.	TGTGCCAGCAGCTTAGGGTGGCTAGCCCGCGGAGAGACCCAGTACTTC	CASSLGWLARGETQYF
13	.	TRBV30	TRBJ2-5	.	TGTGCCTGGGCAGGGACCCCCCTGGGTACCCAGTACTTC	CAWAGTPLGTQYF
12	.	TRBV7-2	TRBJ2-7	TRBD1	TGTGCCTCTGGACAGGGGGCCTACGAGCAGTACTTC	CASGQGAYEQYF
15	.	TRBV2	TRBJ1-5	.	TGTGCCAGCAGTTTTTTGGACGTTAGCAATCAGCCCCAGCATTTT	CASSFLDVSNQPQHF
15	.	TRBV30	TRBJ2-3	TRBD2	TGTGCCTGGAGGGGGACTAGCGGGAGCACAGATACGCAGTATTTT	CAWRGTSGSTDTQYF
17	.	TRBV2	TRBJ2-3	TRBD2	TGTGCCAGCAGGGGACTTAGCGGGAGGGTAAGCACAGATACGCAGTATTTT	CASRGLSGRVSTDTQYF
16	few	TRBV14	TRBJ1-2	.	TGTGCCAGCAGCCAAGATACGGGGGCTTACCGGAATGGCTACACCTTC	CASSQDTGAYRNGYTF
17	.	TRBV28	TRBJ1-4	.	TGTGCCAGCAGTGGACAGCCATGGGGGTCCACTAATGAAAAACTGTTTTTT	CASSGQPWGSTNEKLFF
13	.	TRBV27	TRBJ1-1	.	TGTGCCTACCTCATGTGCCTTAACACTGAAGCTTTCTTT	CAYLMCLNTEAFF
17	few	TRBV5-4	TRBJ2-1	.	TGTGCCAGCAGCTACCTCCTTTTCGGACTCTCCGGCAATGAGCAGTTCTTC	CASSYLLFGLSGNEQFF
14	.	TRBV18	TRBJ1-1	.	TGTGCCAGCTCACCCACAGGGAGAGGGACTGAAGCTTTCTTT	CASSPTGRGTEAFF
12	.	TRBV6-5	TRBJ2-7	.	TGTGCCAGCTGGGACCTTCCCTACGAGCAGTACTTC	CASWDLPYEQYF
15	.	TRBV7-9	TRBJ2-1	TRBD2	TGTGCCGGCAGCCTCAACGGGGCGGGAGAGGATGAGCAGTTCTTC	CAGSLNGAGEDEQFF
15	.	TRBV5-1	TRBJ2-7	.	TGCGCCAGCAGCCCCAGGGGCAGCAGTGCCTACGAGCAGTACTTC	CASSPRGSSAYEQYF
14	.	TRBV14	TRBJ1-2	.	TGTGCCAGCAGCCAAGTGTCCGGGACGGAAGGCTACACCTTC	CASSQVSGTEGYTF
15	.	TRBV18	TRBJ2-2	.	TGTGCCAGCTCACCACCTACCCGGAACACCGGGGAGCTGTTTTTT	CASSPPTRNTGELFF
14	.	TRBV2	TRBJ2-3	.	TGTGCCAGCAGCCAGGGGACGAAGGCAGATACGCAGTATTTT	CASSQGTKADTQYF
16	.	TRBV5-4	TRBJ2-7	.	TGTGCCAGCAGTACGGATCGAGGGCGGAGCTCGGACGAGCAGTACTTC	CASSTDRGRSSDEQYF
16	.	TRBV7-7	TRBJ2-1	TRBD1	TGTGCTAGCAGCAAGGGACAGGGAGTCTTAGTCGATGAGCAGTTCTTC	CASSKGQGVLVDEQFF
15	.	TRBV7-2	TRBJ2-5	TRBD1	TGTGCCAGCAGCCAAGGGACAGGGCATCAAGAGACCCAGTACTTC	CASSQGTGHQETQYF
15	.	TRBV6-4	TRBJ2-3	TRBD2	TGTGCCAGCAGCCCAGCGGGAGATGGGGAAGATACGCAGTATTTT	CASSPAGDGEDTQYF
17	.	TRBV18	TRBJ2-6	TRBD1	TGTGCCAGCTCACAGGACAGGGGATCATCTGGGGCCAACGTCCTGACTTTC	CASSQDRGSSGANVLTF
11	.	TRBV6-6	TRBJ1-4	.	TGTGCCAGCAGTAGGACTGAAAAACTGTTTTTT	CASSRTEKLFF
19	.	TRBV12-5	TRBJ1-1	TRBD1	TGTGCTAGTGGTTTGGTACTTGGGTCAGGGGGGGTCATGAACACTGAAGCTTTCTTT	CASGLVLGSGGVMNTEAFF
16	many	TRBV4-2	TRBJ2-7	.	TGTGCCAGCAGCCAAGATGGGGGAGACAGGACCTACGAGCAGTACTTC	CASSQDGGDRTYEQYF
13	.	TRBV7-8	TRBJ1-1	.	TGTGCCAGCAGCTCCGGACAGTACACTGAAGCTTTCTTT	CASSSGQYTEAFF
16	.	TRBV27	TRBJ1-1	.	TGTGCCAGCAGATCCCGGAGAGGGGTTGGCAGCACTGAAGCTTTCTTT	CASRSRRGVGSTEAFF